The 19 T cell receptor beta chains below come from one sample, sequenced in a study of blood T cells in healthy people across ages (dated by TCRdb to about 2015). The receptor library was made with 5' RACE. TCRdb records Illumina HiSeq 2500 as the sequencer. A second PCR of about 7 to 12 cycles was run with a J-beta primer mix and a sample-barcoded 5' primer. In TCRdb, the public reads were trimmed at Q25 with fastp and aligned with MiXCR, with productive beta chains retained. Every distinct CDR3 protein forms one entry, paired with its most common genes and DNA. This sample holds fewer than 800,000 distinct CDR3 sequences; approximately 21% were observed only once. 3% to 4% of the sample goes to the ten largest clones. The sequenced sample was blood. These receptor sequences come from a man in his sixties or seventies in good health.

This clonotype occurred once. This chain uses TRBV20-1 with TRBJ2-5; TRBD2 might be the D (6 bases). The J call is uncertain, as TRBJ2-7 better fits the DNA end. Germline V gives CDR1 DFQATT, CDR2 SNEGSKA (reference sequence). The CDR3 consists of 15 residues. This chain's CDR3 is CSAGGGGFNTHEQYF. Written as DNA, the CDR3 is TGCAGTGCCGGAGGTGGAGGGTTCAATACCCACGAGCAGTACTTC.

This clonotype was counted many times. The rearrangement uses TRBV3-1 and TRBJ2-7; 7 bases are shared with TRBD2. Trimming removed 4 bases from V and 3 bases from J; junction bases left unmatched: 3. The CDR3 has 13 residues. Germline V gene data show CDR1 as LGHDT and CDR2 as YNNKEL (reference sequence). CDR3: CASSRGTNYEQYF. DNA of the CDR3: TGTGCCAGCAGCCGAGGGACTAACTACGAGCAGTACTTC.

This chain uses TRBV12-3 or TRBV12-4 with TRBJ2-3; 8 positions agree with TRBD1. This CDR3 region has 15 residues. V dropped 3 bases and J dropped 11; count of bases not matched to a gene: 13. The CDR3 sequence: CASSLIGQGTDVQYF. The CDR3 nucleotides are TGTGCCAGCAGTTTGATCGGACAGGGTACAGATGTGCAGTATTTT.

This clonotype was found a few times. The chain uses TRBV15 and TRBJ2-3, with 9 bases lining up with TRBD1. The CDR3 totals 17 residues. J gave up 3 bases and V 5 bases, and 12 bases lay outside the gene matches. Looked up from germline, CDR1 is LNHNV and CDR2 is YYDKDF (reference sequence). CDR3 sequence (DNA): TGTGCCACCAGCTCGCGAACCGGGACAGGGTCTACAGATACGCAGTATTTT. Residues: CATSSRTGTGSTDTQYF.

In its sample, this clonotype was seen a few times. This CDR3 is CASSRTGTGGVYEQYF. The CDR3, as DNA: TGTGCCAGCAGCAGAACCGGGACAGGGGGCGTCTACGAGCAGTACTTC. The gene calls are TRBV7-9 and TRBJ2-7, with TRBD1 identical over 12 bases. The ends lost 5 bases at V and 3 bases at J; junction bases unmatched: 8. Germline V gene sequence: CDR1 SEHNR, CDR2 FQNEAQ (reference sequence). The CDR3 is made up of 16 amino acids.

The chain is built from TRBV20-1 and TRBJ2-4; 9 bases map to TRBD1. Germline loops: CDR1 DFQATT, CDR2 SNEGSKA (reference sequence). The CDR3 covers 15 residues. V was clipped by 6 bases and J by 1 base; unmatched bases: 7. This CDR3 reads CSAARQGVAKNIQYF. CDR3 bases: TGCAGTGCGGCTCGACAGGGGGTGGCCAAAAACATTCAGTACTTC.

The chain links TRBV18 to TRBJ1-2; no firm D call. The CDR3 length is 13 residues. Per the germline V gene, CDR1 is KGHSH and CDR2 is LQKENI. Trimming removed 3 bases from V and 4 bases from J, with 9 bases in between. CDR3 sequence: CASSPQRFYGYTF. CDR3 nucleotide sequence: TGTGCCAGCTCACCTCAGAGATTCTATGGCTACACCTTC.

This clonotype was seen more than once but under ten times. The J gene is TRBJ1-1, the V gene TRBV11-2, with 9 bases lining up with TRBD1. CDR1 and CDR2 (germline): SGHAT, FQNNGV. The CDR3 has 14 amino acids. V lost 5 bases, J lost 4 bases, and 5 bases stayed unmatched. The CDR3 loop reads CASSAGQGRTEAFF. The CDR3 DNA reads as TGTGCCAGCAGCGCGGGACAGGGTCGCACTGAAGCTTTCTTT.

V usage is TRBV19 and J usage is TRBJ1-5; D is unresolved. The V end lost 2 bases, the J end lost 5 bases, and 4 bases lay between the germline ends. CDR1 and CDR2 from the germline V gene are LNHDA and SQIVND (reference sequence). This CDR3 spans 12 amino acids. This CDR3 is CASSIMDQPQHF. CDR3 DNA sequence: TGTGCCAGTAGTATAATGGATCAGCCCCAGCATTTT.

A few counts support this clonotype. The chain links TRBV12-3 or TRBV12-4 to TRBJ2-1; D is ambiguous. Trimming stripped 5 bases from V and 2 bases from J, with 13 bases between. The CDR3 is made up of 15 amino acids. CDR3 nucleotide sequence: TGTGCCAGCAGTCCAGGAGCCCCCCCCTACAATGAGCAGTTCTTC. This codes for CASSPGAPPYNEQFF.

In its sample, this clonotype was seen a few times. A much larger clone differs by one base, so this may be a read error. The rearrangement links TRBV27 to TRBJ2-5; D unresolved. CDR3 length equals 16 residues. Trimming removed 4 bases at V and 1 base at J, with 16 bases between. Germline CDR1 is MNHEY and CDR2 is SMNVEV (reference sequence). CDR3 sequence (DNA): TGTGCCAGCAGTTCAGCGCGCACCGTTGCCCAAGAGACCCAGTACTTC. Translated, it gives CASSSARTVAQETQYF.

The chain employs TRBV7-9 and TRBJ2-5; 8 positions agree with TRBD2. The DNA end favors TRBJ2-1, so the J call may be wrong. The CDR3 totals 16 residues. Looked up from germline, CDR1 is SEHNR and CDR2 is FQNEAQ (reference sequence). The CDR3, as DNA: TGTGCCAGCAGCTTAGGGGGACTAGTGGATTTTTATGAGCAGTTCTTC. It translates to CASSLGGLVDFYEQFF.

In its sample, this clonotype was seen a few times. This rearrangement joins TRBV12-3 or TRBV12-4 to TRBJ2-5; 7 bases are a match to TRBD1. TRBJ2-1 explains the end of the DNA better; the J call may be wrong. The CDR3 sequence is 13 residues long. The CDR3 DNA is TGTGCCAGCAGGCCCGACAGGGAAGATAGGCAGTTCTTC. Residues: CASRPDREDRQFF.

This clonotype was seen only a few times. The CDR3 protein is CASSLQAATNEKLFF. The CDR3 region has the DNA TGTGCCAGCAGCCTCCAGGCAGCAACTAATGAAAAACTGTTTTTT. J is TRBJ1-4 and V is TRBV7-9; D unclear. The CDR3 totals 15 residues. Trimming took 5 bases from V and 0 from J, leaving 10 bases between them. Per germline, CDR1 SEHNR and CDR2 FQNEAQ (reference sequence).

The V and J genes are TRBV12-3 or TRBV12-4 and TRBJ2-2; D not certain. The CDR3 is 14 residues long. V lost 7 bases and J 4 bases, leaving 13 bases between the germline ends. Written as DNA, the CDR3 is TGTGCCAGCACCCCCCTGCTGGTCACCGGGGAGCTGTTTTTT. It encodes CASTPLLVTGELFF.

The chain uses TRBV29-1 and TRBJ2-1; tentative D call: TRBD1 (6 bases). The CDR3 sequence is 14 residues long. CDR1 SQVTM and CDR2 ANQGSEA come from the germline V gene. V shed 3 bases and J shed 5 bases, with 14 bases lying between them. The CDR3 is CSVDGQGRHNEQFF. Here the CDR3 DNA reads TGCAGCGTTGACGGGCAGGGGCGCCACAATGAGCAGTTCTTC.

This clonotype was recorded many times. The chain joins TRBV7-2 to TRBJ2-7; 16 bases line up with TRBD2. The CDR3 spans 18 residues. After removal of 5 bases from V and 3 bases from J, the junction contained 10 bases not matched to a gene. Germline V lookup: CDR1 SGHTA, CDR2 FQGNSA. For the CDR3, the DNA is TGTGCCAGCAGCCCGGGGACTAGCGGGAGGGAAATGGGCTACGAGCAGTACTTC. The encoded protein is CASSPGTSGREMGYEQYF.

V and J are TRBV9 and TRBJ1-2, with 8 positions matching TRBD1. CDR1 is SGDLS, CDR2 YYNGEE, per germline. CDR3 length equals 14 residues. V shed 4 bases and J 8 bases; nucleotides not matched to a gene: 10. This CDR3 is CASSPSGQASGYTF. The DNA of the CDR3 is TGTGCCAGCAGCCCGTCGGGACAGGCGTCAGGCTACACCTTC.

This clonotype was seen more than once but under ten times. The chain combines TRBV6-2 or TRBV6-3 with TRBJ2-1, with D unclear. The CDR3 contains 13 residues. V was trimmed by 1 base and J by 6 bases, leaving 7 bases between them. Germline V CDR1 and CDR2: MNHEY, SVGEGT. CDR3 in amino acids: CASSYWPSNEQFF. The CDR3 DNA follows: TGTGCCAGCAGTTACTGGCCCTCCAATGAGCAGTTCTTC.